Given below is one T cell receptor beta chain in context. Each CDR3 protein is one row after TCRdb ran MiXCR on the 5' RACE reads. The table shows 89,000 or so distinct CDR3 sequences, with around 13% occurring only once. This sample stems from a study of T-cell memory formation after mild COVID-19. Germline V CDR1 and CDR2: MNHEY, SVGEGT. This CDR3 region has 17 residues. Trimming shortened V by 3 bases and J by 0 bases, and 15 bases separated the two germline ends. Sequencing was done on a sample of PBMCs or a T cell subset sorted from them (not recorded which). V is TRBV6-2 or TRBV6-3 and J is TRBJ2-1, with D possibly being TRBD1 (7 bases). The receptor comes from a man in his late teens or twenties who had mild COVID-19 (a few samples of this study predate the infection). Cell type and time point are not known. CDR3 DNA sequence: TGTGCCAGCAGTTATTGGAGGGGGCCAAGCTCCTACAATGAGCAGTTCTTC. Encoded protein: CASSYWRGPSSYNEQFF.